Below, 18 T cell receptor beta chains from the same sample are listed, as sequenced in a study of blood T cell repertoires in COVID-19. Assay used: immunoSEQ multiplex PCR; TCRdb lists only in-frame clones, some missing. The sample consists of a few hundred thousand clones, 70% to 90% of them appearing once. Source material: peripheral blood. The source of these receptors is a woman at least 80 years old with acute or convalescent COVID-19.

J is TRBJ2-3 and V is TRBV5-1, with a weak D call TRBD1 (6 bases). The CDR3 runs to 16 residues. V dropped 0 bases and J dropped 4 bases, with 15 bases sitting between them. Looked up from germline, CDR1 is SGHRS and CDR2 is YFSETQ. The CDR3 nucleotides read TGCGCCAGCAGCTTGGAGGGCAGGGGAACGCCAGATACGCAGTATTTT. This translates into CASSLEGRGTPDTQYF.

The chain joins TRBV5-4 to TRBJ1-4; no clear D gene. Per germline, CDR1 SGHNT and CDR2 YYREEE (reference sequence). Deletions cut 2 bases from V and 0 bases from J, with 8 bases between. The CDR3 is made up of 15 amino acids. Here the CDR3 reads CASSFGPATNEKLFF. In DNA, the CDR3 is TGTGCCAGCAGCTTCGGTCCCGCAACTAATGAAAAACTGTTTTTT.

The gene calls are TRBV5-6 and TRBJ2-1; TRBD2 is a possible D gene (5 bases). Germline CDR1 and CDR2: SGHDT and YYEEEE. Deletions cut 0 bases from V and 5 bases from J, with 21 bases between. This CDR3 has 18 residues. This CDR3 reads CASSLARGSAIPNNEQFF. The CDR3 nucleotides are TGTGCCAGCAGCTTGGCGAGAGGGTCAGCTATCCCGAACAATGAGCAGTTCTTC. Full variable domain (remainder filled in from reference TRBV5-6 and TRBJ2-1): DAGVTQSPTHLIKTRGQQVTLRCSPKSGHDTVSWYQQALGQGPQFIFQYYEEEERQRGNFPDRFSGHQFPNYSSELNVNALLLGDSALYLCASSLARGSAIPNNEQFFGPGTRLTVL.

V and J are TRBV4-3 and TRBJ1-4; 9 bases are a match to TRBD1. CDR3 length equals 17 residues. Germline V lookup: CDR1 LGHNA, CDR2 YSLEER. After removal of 0 bases from V and 11 bases from J, the junction contained 13 bases not matched to a gene. Written as DNA, the CDR3 is TGCGCCAGCAGCCAAGATCGGACAGGGGACCCTTTTATGAAACTGTTTTTT. It specifies CASSQDRTGDPFMKLFF.

The chain recombines TRBV5-5 with TRBJ2-1, with TRBD1 matching over 8 bases. Germline V gives CDR1 SGHKS, CDR2 YYEKEE (reference sequence). The CDR3 spans 16 residues. The V and J ends lost 6 bases and 6 bases, in that order; junction bases with no gene match: 14. In nucleotides, the CDR3 is TGTGCCAGCACCTCCGTATTCAGGACAGGGTCCAATGAGCAGTTCTTC. Translation: CASTSVFRTGSNEQFF.

This clone came up a few times. The J gene is TRBJ1-5, the V gene TRBV2; perhaps TRBD1 as D (5 bases). CDR3 length: 16 amino acids. Germline-derived CDR1 and CDR2 are SNHLY and FYNNEI. The V and J ends lost 3 bases and 1 base respectively, with 13 bases between them. The CDR3 is CASSDAGEGSNQPQHF. CDR3 DNA: TGTGCCAGCAGTGATGCGGGGGAAGGAAGCAATCAGCCCCAGCATTTT. Based on the CDR3 plus reference TRBV2 and TRBJ1-5, the full variable domain is EPEVTQTPSHQVTQMGQEVILRCVPISNHLYFYWYRQILGQKVEFLVSFYNNEISEKSEIFDDQFSVERPDGSNFTLKIRSTKLEDSAMYFCASSDAGEGSNQPQHFGDGTRLSIL.

This clone was seen a few times. The V and J genes are TRBV6-5 and TRBJ2-7; weak D call: TRBD1 (6 bases). Germline CDR1 reads MNHEY; CDR2 reads SVGAGI. Trimming took 9 bases from V and 3 from J, leaving 12 bases between them. This CDR3 is built from 12 residues. The CDR3 DNA sequence: TGTGCCAGTTCGGGACACCTCTACGAGCAGTACTTC. Translated: CASSGHLYEQYF.

This rearrangement joins TRBV2 to TRBJ1-2; D remains unclear. With 11 bases removed from V and 8 bases from J, the gap between germline ends came to 15 bases. Per germline, CDR1 SNHLY and CDR2 FYNNEI. CDR3 length: 11 amino acids. In DNA form, the CDR3 reads TGTGCCGACTTTGACGGAAGGGGCTACACCTTC. Its protein product is CADFDGRGYTF.

The rearrangement uses TRBV18 and TRBJ2-7, with D perhaps matching TRBD2 (7 bases). V gave up 1 base and J gave up 0 bases, with 10 bases separating them. CDR3 length: 15 residues. CDR1 and CDR2 from the germline V gene are KGHSH and LQKENI. The CDR3 nucleotides read TGTGCCAGCTCACCACAGGGGGGGAGCTCCTACGAGCAGTACTTC. Protein: CASSPQGGSSYEQYF.

This chain joins TRBV5-1 and TRBJ2-2, with 9 bases matching TRBD2. The CDR3 spans 16 residues. Looked up from germline, CDR1 is SGHRS and CDR2 is YFSETQ. J lost 2 bases, V lost 2 bases, and 4 bases had no gene match. CDR3 in amino acids: CASSFYLAGNTGELFF. As DNA, the CDR3 is TGCGCCAGCAGCTTTTATCTAGCGGGAAACACCGGGGAGCTGTTTTTT.

This clone came up a few times. This rearrangement joins TRBV10-3 to TRBJ2-7; D gene uncertain. The CDR3 is made up of 14 amino acids. The germline V and J ends were trimmed by 3 bases and 2 bases, with 11 bases remaining between them. Per the germline V gene, CDR1 is ENHRY and CDR2 is SYGVKD. CDR3 amino acids: CAISDPMRTYEQYF. The CDR3 region has the DNA TGTGCCATCAGTGACCCGATGCGGACCTACGAGCAGTACTTC.

The gene calls are TRBV30 and TRBJ1-2, with 7 bases lining up with TRBD1. Germline-derived CDR1 and CDR2 are GTSNPN and SVGIG (reference sequence). The CDR3 has 12 residues. V dropped 5 bases and J dropped 8; count of bases not matched to a gene: 8. In nucleotides, the CDR3 is TGTGCCTGGTCGCCCGGGACAGAAGGCTACACCTTC. Protein sequence: CAWSPGTEGYTF.

This sequence joins TRBV9 and TRBJ2-7; D call uncertain. Germline V lookup: CDR1 SGDLS, CDR2 YYNGEE. V was shortened by 4 bases and J by 4 bases, with 15 bases between the two germline ends. The CDR3 runs 14 residues. CDR3 region: CASSPPAAVYEQYF. CDR3 nucleotide sequence: TGTGCCAGCAGCCCCCCGGCGGCTGTTTACGAGCAGTACTTC.

There are many counts of this clone. The chain employs TRBV5-1 and TRBJ1-2; D is unresolved. CDR3 size: 14 residues. CDR1 SGHRS and CDR2 YFSETQ come from the germline V gene. V was clipped by 0 bases and J by 4 bases, with 10 bases between them. The CDR3 loop is CASSLVSGGYGYTF. Written as DNA, the CDR3 is TGCGCCAGCAGCTTGGTTTCCGGAGGCTATGGCTACACCTTC.

The genes are TRBV6-2 or TRBV6-3 and TRBJ2-1, with D unclear. Germline loops: CDR1 MNHEY, CDR2 SVGEGT. The length of the CDR3 is 13 residues. With 3 bases removed from V and 6 bases from J, the gap between germline ends came to 9 bases. The CDR3 nucleotides are TGTGCCAGCAGTTATAGTAGCTTCAATGAGCAGTTCTTC. Protein product: CASSYSSFNEQFF.

The J gene is TRBJ1-1, the V gene TRBV19, with 11 nucleotides matching TRBD1. The CDR3 is 15 residues long. The germline CDR1 and CDR2 sequences are LNHDA and SQIVND (reference sequence). V trimming: 1 base; J trimming: 4 bases; junction bases outside the gene matches: 2. Written as DNA, the CDR3 is TGTGCCAGTAGTATAGGGGGGACAGGGGGCACTGAAGCTTTCTTT. Protein product: CASSIGGTGGTEAFF. The variable domain in full, completed from reference TRBV19 and TRBJ1-1, reads DGGITQSPKYLFRKEGQNVTLSCEQNLNHDAMYWYRQDPGQGLRLIYYSQIVNDFQKGDIAEGYSVSREKKESFPLTVTSAQKNPTAFYLCASSIGGTGGTEAFFGQGTRLTVV.

This clone was recorded only once. V gene TRBV5-1 combines with J gene TRBJ2-1, with unresolved D. Germline V gene data show CDR1 as SGHRS and CDR2 as YFSETQ. Trimming removed 7 bases from V and 4 bases from J, with 9 bases in between. The CDR3 runs to 12 residues. The CDR3 loop reads CASATQYNEQFF. In DNA, the CDR3 is TGCGCCAGCGCAACACAGTACAATGAGCAGTTCTTC. The variable domain in full, completed from reference TRBV5-1 and TRBJ2-1, reads KAGVTQTPRYLIKTRGQQVTLSCSPISGHRSVSWYQQTPGQGLQFLFEYFSETQRNKGNFPGRFSGRQFSNSRSEMNVSTLELGDSALYLCASATQYNEQFFGPGTRLTVL.

This chain uses TRBV9 with TRBJ1-1; 8 bases match TRBD1. CDR3 size: 15 residues. CDR1 is SGDLS, CDR2 YYNGEE, per germline. V was clipped by 0 bases and J by 4 bases; unmatched bases: 5. This chain's CDR3 is CASSVDGQGPTEAFF. The CDR3 nucleotides read TGTGCCAGCAGCGTAGATGGACAGGGTCCCACTGAAGCTTTCTTT.